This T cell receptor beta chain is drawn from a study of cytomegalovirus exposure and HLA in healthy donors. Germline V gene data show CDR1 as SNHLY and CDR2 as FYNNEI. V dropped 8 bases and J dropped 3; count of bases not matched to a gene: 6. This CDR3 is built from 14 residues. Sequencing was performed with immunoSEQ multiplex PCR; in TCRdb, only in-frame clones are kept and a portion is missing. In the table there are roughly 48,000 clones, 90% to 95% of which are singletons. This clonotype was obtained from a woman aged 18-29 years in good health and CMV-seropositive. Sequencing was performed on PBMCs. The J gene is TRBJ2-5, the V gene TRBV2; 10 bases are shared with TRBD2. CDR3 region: CASGLAGVKETQYF. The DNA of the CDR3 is TGTGCCAGCGGCCTAGCGGGGGTAAAAGAGACCCAGTACTTC.